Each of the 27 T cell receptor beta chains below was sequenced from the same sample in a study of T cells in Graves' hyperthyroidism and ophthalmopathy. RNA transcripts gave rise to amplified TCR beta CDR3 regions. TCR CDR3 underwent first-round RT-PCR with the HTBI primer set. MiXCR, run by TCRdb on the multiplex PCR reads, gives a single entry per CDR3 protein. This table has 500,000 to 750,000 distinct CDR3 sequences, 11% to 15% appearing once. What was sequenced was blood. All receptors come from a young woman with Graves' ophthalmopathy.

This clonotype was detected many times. The CDR3 protein is CASSLSLSGNQETQYF. CDR3 bases: TGTGCCAGCAGCCTAAGCCTGTCGGGGAACCAAGAGACCCAGTACTTC. The chain couples TRBV7-2 to TRBJ2-5; D is perhaps TRBD2 (5 bases). There are 16 residues in the CDR3. CDR1 and CDR2 from the germline V gene are SGHTA and FQGNSA. Trimming stripped 5 bases from V and 0 bases from J, with 16 bases between.

The CDR3 region is CASSPKDEQNEQYF. CDR3 nucleotides: TGTGCCAGCAGTCCAAAGGACGAGCAAAACGAGCAGTACTTC. The V gene is TRBV6-7, the J gene TRBJ2-7; D is unresolved. TRBV6-7 qualifies as an ORF whose function is uncertain. Deletions cut 5 bases from V and 5 bases from J, with 16 bases between. CDR3 length equals 14 residues.

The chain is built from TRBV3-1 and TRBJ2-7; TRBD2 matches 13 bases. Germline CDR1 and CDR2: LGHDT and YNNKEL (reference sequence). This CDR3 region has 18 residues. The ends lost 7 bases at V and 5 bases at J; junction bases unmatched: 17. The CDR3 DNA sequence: TGTGCCAGCACCGCACGGACTAGCGGGGGTAAGGCCAACGACGAGCAGTACTTC. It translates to CASTARTSGGKANDEQYF.

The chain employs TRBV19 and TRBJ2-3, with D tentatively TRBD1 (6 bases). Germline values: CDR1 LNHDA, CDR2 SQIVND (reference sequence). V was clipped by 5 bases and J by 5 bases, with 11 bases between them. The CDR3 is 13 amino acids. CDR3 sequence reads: CASSRDKGDTQYF. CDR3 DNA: TGTGCCAGTAGTCGGGACAAGGGAGATACGCAGTATTTT.

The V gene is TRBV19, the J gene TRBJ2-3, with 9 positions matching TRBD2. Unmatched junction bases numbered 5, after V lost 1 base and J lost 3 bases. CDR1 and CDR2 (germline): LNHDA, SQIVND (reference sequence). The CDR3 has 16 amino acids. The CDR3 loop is CASSIVPAGGTDTQYF. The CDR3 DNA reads TGTGCCAGTAGTATAGTCCCAGCGGGAGGTACAGATACGCAGTATTTT.

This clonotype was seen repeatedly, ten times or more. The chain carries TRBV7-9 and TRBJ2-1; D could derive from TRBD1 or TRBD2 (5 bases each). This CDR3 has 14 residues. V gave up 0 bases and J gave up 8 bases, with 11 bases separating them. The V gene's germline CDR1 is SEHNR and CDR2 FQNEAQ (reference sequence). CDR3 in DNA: TGTGCCAGCAGCTTAGCGACGGGGCTCTATGAGCAGTTCTTC. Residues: CASSLATGLYEQFF.

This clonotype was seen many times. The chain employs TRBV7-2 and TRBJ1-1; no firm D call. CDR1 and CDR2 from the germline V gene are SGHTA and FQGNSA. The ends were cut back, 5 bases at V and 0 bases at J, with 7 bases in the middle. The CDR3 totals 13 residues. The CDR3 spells CASSPRVNTEAFF. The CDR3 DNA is TGTGCCAGCAGCCCCCGGGTGAACACTGAAGCTTTCTTT.

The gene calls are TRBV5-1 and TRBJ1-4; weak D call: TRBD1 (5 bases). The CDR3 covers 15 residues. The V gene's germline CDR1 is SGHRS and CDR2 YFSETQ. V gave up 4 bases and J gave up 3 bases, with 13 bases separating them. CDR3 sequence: CASSPGRGPNEKLFF. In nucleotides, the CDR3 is TGCGCCAGCAGCCCGGGGCGGGGCCCTAATGAAAAACTGTTTTTT.

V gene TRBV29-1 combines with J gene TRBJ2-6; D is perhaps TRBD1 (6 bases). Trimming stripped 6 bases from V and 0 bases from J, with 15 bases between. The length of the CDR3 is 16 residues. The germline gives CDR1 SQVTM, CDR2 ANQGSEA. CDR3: CSVGGGSISGANVLTF. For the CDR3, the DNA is TGCAGCGTAGGGGGTGGTAGCATCTCTGGGGCCAACGTCCTGACTTTC.

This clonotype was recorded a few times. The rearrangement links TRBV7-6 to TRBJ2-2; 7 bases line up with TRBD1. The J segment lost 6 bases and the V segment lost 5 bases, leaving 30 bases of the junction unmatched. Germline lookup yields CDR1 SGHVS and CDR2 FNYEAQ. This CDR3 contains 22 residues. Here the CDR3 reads CASSPYLQGTDLRGISPGELFF. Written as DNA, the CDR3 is TGTGCCAGCAGCCCTTATTTGCAGGGGACAGATCTGAGGGGGATATCTCCCGGGGAGCTGTTTTTT.

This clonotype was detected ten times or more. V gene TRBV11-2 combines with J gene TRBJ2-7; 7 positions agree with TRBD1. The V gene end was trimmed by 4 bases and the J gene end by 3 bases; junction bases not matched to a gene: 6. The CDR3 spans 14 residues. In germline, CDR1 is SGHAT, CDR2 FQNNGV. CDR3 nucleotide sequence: TGTGCCAGCAGCTACAGGGGAGAAAACTACGAGCAGTACTTC. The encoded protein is CASSYRGENYEQYF. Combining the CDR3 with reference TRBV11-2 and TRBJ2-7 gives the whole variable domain EAGVAQSPRYKIIEKRQSVAFWCNPISGHATLYWYQQILGQGPKLLIQFQNNGVVDDSQLPKDRFSAERLKGVDSTLKIQPAKLEDSAVYLCASSYRGENYEQYFGPGTRLTVT.

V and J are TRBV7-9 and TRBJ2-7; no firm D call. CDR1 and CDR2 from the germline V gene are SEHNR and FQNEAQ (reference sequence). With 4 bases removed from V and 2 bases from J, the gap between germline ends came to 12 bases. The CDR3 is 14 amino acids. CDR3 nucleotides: TGTGCCAGCAGCTCCTTGACAACGACCTACGAGCAGTACTTC. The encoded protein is CASSSLTTTYEQYF.

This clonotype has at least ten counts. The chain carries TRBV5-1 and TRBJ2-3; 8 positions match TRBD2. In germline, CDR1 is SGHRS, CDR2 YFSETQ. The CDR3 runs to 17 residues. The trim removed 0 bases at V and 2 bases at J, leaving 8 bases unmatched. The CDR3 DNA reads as TGCGCCAGCAGCTTGGCCGGGAGGGAGGGACACACAGATACGCAGTATTTT. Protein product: CASSLAGREGHTDTQYF.

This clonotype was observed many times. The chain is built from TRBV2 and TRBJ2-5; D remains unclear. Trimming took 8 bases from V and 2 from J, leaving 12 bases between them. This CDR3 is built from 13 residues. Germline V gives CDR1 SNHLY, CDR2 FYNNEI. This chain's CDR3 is CASYLMAQETQYF. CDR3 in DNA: TGTGCCAGCTACTTGATGGCACAAGAGACCCAGTACTTC.

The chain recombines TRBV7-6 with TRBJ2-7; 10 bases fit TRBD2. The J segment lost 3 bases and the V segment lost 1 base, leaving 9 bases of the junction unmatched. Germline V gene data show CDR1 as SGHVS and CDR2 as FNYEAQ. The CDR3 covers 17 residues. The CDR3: CASSLVAPLAGVYEQYF. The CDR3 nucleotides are TGTGCCAGCAGCTTAGTGGCGCCGCTAGCGGGAGTCTACGAGCAGTACTTC.

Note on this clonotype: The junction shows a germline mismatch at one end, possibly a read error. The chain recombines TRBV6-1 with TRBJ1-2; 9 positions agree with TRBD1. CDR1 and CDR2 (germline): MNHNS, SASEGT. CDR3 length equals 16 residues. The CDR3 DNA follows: TGTGCCAACAGTGCGTCCCGGGACAGGGCTCGCTATGGCTACACCTTC. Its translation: CANSASRDRARYGYTF.

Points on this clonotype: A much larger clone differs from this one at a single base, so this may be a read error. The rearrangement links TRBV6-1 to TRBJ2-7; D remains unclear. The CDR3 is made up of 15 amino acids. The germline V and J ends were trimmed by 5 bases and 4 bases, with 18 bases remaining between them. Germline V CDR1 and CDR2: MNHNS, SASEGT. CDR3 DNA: TGTGCCAGCAGTATCCTTGACTCCCTGAGATACGAGCAGTACTTC. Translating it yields CASSILDSLRYEQYF.

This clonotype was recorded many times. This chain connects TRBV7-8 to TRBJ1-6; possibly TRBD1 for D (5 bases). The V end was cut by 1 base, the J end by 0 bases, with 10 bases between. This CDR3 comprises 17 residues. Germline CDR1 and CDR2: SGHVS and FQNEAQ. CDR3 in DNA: TGTGCCAGCAGCTTAGAGCCCAGGGCCTCCTATAATTCACCCCTCCACTTT. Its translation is CASSLEPRASYNSPLHF.

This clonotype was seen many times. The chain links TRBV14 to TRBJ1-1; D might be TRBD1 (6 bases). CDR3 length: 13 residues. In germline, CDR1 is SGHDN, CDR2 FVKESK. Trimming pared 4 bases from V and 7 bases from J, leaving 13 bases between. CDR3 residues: CASSPFYRDEAFF. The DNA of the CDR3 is TGTGCCAGCAGCCCATTCTACAGGGATGAAGCTTTCTTT.

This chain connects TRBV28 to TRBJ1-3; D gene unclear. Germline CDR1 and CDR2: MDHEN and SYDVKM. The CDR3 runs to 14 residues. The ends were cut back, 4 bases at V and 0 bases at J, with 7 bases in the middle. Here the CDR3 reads CASSSGISGNTIYF. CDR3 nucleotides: TGTGCCAGCAGTTCCGGGATCTCTGGAAACACCATATATTTT.

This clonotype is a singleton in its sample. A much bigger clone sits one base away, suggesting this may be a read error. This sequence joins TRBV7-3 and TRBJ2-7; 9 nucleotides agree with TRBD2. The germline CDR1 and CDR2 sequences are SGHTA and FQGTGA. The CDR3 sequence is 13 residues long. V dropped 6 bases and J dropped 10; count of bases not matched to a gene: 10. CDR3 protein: CASSPGNSGSQYF. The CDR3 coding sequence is TGTGCCAGCAGTCCCGGGAATAGCGGGAGTCAGTACTTC.

CDR3 region: CASSLVPGQGWQNGQYF. The CDR3 nucleotides read TGTGCCAGCAGCTTGGTCCCGGGACAGGGTTGGCAGAACGGGCAGTACTTC. The chain recombines TRBV11-1 with TRBJ2-7; 9 bases map to TRBD1. The CDR3 is made up of 17 amino acids. The germline CDR1 and CDR2 sequences are SGHAT and FQDESV (reference sequence). Trimming cost V 3 bases and J 9 bases; bases outside gene matches: 18.

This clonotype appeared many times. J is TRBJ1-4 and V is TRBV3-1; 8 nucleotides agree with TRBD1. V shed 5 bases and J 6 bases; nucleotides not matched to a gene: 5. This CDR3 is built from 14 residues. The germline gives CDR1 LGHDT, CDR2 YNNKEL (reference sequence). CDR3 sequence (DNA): TGTGCCAGCAGCTTCGACAGGGGATATGAAAAACTGTTTTTT. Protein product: CASSFDRGYEKLFF. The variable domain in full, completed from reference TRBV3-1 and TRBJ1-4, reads DTAVSQTPKYLVTQMGNDKSIKCEQNLGHDTMYWYKQDSKKFLKIMFSYNNKELIINETVPNRFSPKSPDKAHLNLHINSLELGDSAVYFCASSFDRGYEKLFFGSGTQLSVL.

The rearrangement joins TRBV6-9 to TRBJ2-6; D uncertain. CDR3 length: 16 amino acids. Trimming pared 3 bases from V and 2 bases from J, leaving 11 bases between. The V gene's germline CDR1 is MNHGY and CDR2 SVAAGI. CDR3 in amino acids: CASSYVGTPGANVLTF. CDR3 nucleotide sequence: TGTGCCAGCAGTTACGTCGGTACCCCTGGGGCCAACGTCCTGACTTTC.

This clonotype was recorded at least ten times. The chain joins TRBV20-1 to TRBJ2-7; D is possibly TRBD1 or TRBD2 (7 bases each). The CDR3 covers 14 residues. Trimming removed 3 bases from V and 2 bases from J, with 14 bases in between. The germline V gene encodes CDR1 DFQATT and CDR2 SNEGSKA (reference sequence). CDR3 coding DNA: TGCAGTGCTAGTTTGAGCGGGACAGCCTACGAGCAGTACTTC. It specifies CSASLSGTAYEQYF.

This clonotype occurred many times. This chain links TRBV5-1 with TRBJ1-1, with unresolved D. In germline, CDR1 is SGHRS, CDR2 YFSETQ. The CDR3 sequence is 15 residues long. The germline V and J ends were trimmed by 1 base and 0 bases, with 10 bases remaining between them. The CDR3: CASSLKAGMNTEAFF. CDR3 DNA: TGCGCCAGCAGCTTGAAGGCAGGAATGAACACTGAAGCTTTCTTT.

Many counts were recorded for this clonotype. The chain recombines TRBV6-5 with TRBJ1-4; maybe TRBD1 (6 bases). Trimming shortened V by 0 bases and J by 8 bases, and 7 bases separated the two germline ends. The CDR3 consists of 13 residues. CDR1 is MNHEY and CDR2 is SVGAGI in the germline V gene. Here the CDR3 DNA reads TGTGCCAGCAGTTACTCGGGGGGCGAAAAACTGTTTTTT. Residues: CASSYSGGEKLFF.